This section outlines one T cell receptor (beta chain) sequence together with its context. Its specificity is not known. Additional DNA sequences in this sample encode the identical CDR3. The sample is drawn from a study of shared clonotypes between healthy human individuals. Study results and limitations: Memory subsets had estimated richness that was generally smaller than that of naive subsets. With a few donors compared, approximately 5.5% of naive CD4 clonotypes were shared. Rarefaction analysis demonstrated incomplete sorted-subset sequencing notwithstanding large depth.

Germline V gene data show CDR1 as SEHNR and CDR2 as FQNEAQ (reference sequence). The V gene lost 1 base and the J gene lost 0 bases, with 7 bases spanning the gap. The CDR3 runs 15 residues. This table comes from immunoSEQ multiplex PCR, and its TCRdb copy is limited to in-frame clones, with some not included. The sample records roughly 2.1 million clones, about 92% being singletons. The naive CD8 fraction comprised CD45RO-negative cells positively selected for CCR7 and excluded terminally differentiated effector memory CD45RA+ cells. Participating donors were healthy, HIV-negative adults free of recent acute infections or vaccinations.

This TCR was recovered from a man aged 18 to 29 in good health. Some clones in this sample may be carry-over from other donors' samples. The sequencing sample was made of naive CD8+ T cells from PBMCs. This sequence joins TRBV7-9 and TRBJ1-3; D gene ambiguous. DNA of the CDR3: TGTGCCAGCAGCTTAGGACGGACCTCTGGAAACACCATATATTTT. Amino acid sequence: CASSLGRTSGNTIYF.